Listed below are T cell receptor beta chains from one sample, sequenced in a study of blood T cell repertoires in COVID-19. Data came from immunoSEQ multiplex PCR; TCRdb stores just in-frame clones and leaves some out. This sample has about 160,000 clones, with 84% found just once. Specimen: peripheral blood. The source is a man aged 65-85 years with acute or convalescent COVID-19. The CDR3 runs from the conserved cysteine through the conserved F or W. Fields, in order: V gene, J gene, D gene, clone size, CDR3 protein, CDR3 DNA. The D gene is left open where the match is weak. Rows give clone size only sometimes, using once, few, many, or a class for an expanded clone.

>TRBV3-1/TRBV3-2|TRBJ1-5|NA|NA
CASSWGGNQPQHF
TGTGCCAGCAGCTGGGGGGGGAATCAGCCCCAGCATTTT
>TRBV28|TRBJ2-1|TRBD1|NA
CASSLSTGGFYNEQFF
TGTGCCAGCAGTTTAAGTACAGGGGGCTTCTACAATGAGCAGTTCTTC
>TRBV6-6|TRBJ2-2|TRBD2|NA
CASSHRTSGENTGELFF
TGTGCCAGCAGTCACCGGACTAGCGGAGAGAACACCGGGGAGCTGTTTTTT
>TRBV28|TRBJ2-7|NA|NA
CASSFPLLGQSTSYEQYF
TGTGCCAGCAGTTTTCCGTTGCTTGGGCAGTCTACCTCCTACGAGCAGTACTTC
>TRBV7-6|TRBJ2-2|TRBD2|NA
CASSPGLAGYTGELFF
TGTGCCAGCAGCCCGGGACTAGCGGGATACACCGGGGAGCTGTTTTTT
>TRBV5-4|TRBJ2-3|NA|NA
CASSLGNLDTQYF
TGTGCCAGCAGCTTGGGTAATCTGGATACGCAGTATTTT
>TRBV7-9|TRBJ2-5|TRBD1|once
CASSLDLTGVGETQYF
TGTGCCAGCAGCTTAGACCTAACAGGGGTTGGGGAGACCCAGTACTTC
>TRBV27|TRBJ1-2|TRBD1|NA
CASSSPLQGNYGYTF
TGTGCCAGCAGTAGCCCCCTACAGGGGAACTATGGCTACACCTTC
>TRBV3-1/TRBV3-2|TRBJ2-7|NA|NA
CASSQDGQGGFYEQYF
TGTGCCAGCAGCCAAGATGGCCAGGGAGGCTTCTACGAGCAGTACTTC
>TRBV5-4|TRBJ2-5|TRBD2|NA
CASSSGTNSGGETQYF
TGTGCCAGCAGCTCCGGGACGAATTCGGGGGGAGAGACCCAGTACTTC